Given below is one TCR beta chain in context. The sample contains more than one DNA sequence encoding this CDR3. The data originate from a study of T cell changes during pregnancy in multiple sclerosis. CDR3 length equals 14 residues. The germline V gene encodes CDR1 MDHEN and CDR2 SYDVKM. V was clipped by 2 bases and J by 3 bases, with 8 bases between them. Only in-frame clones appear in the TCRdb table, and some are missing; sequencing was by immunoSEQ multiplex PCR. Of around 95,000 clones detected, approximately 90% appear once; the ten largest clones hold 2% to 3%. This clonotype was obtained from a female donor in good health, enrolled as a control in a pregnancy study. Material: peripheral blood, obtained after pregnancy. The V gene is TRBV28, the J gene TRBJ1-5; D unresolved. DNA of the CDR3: TGTGCCAGCAGTTTAGGGCAGCTCAATCAGCCCCAGCATTTT. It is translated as CASSLGQLNQPQHF.